This T cell receptor beta chain was sequenced during a study of low-dose radiotherapy and immunotherapy resistance in tumors. Time point noted: before trial treatment. This clonotype was picked up many times. TCRs were amplified for approximately 22 PCR cycles with a constant-region primer and V-primer adapter. mRNA isolates were amplified via in vitro transcription. TCRdb called the reads again in MiXCR, with one record for every CDR3 protein. The repertoire holds tens of thousands of distinct CDR3 sequences, with roughly 12% as singletons. The CDR3 extends over 14 amino acids. J was trimmed by 7 bases and V by 4 bases; bases with no gene match: 4. From germline, CDR1 is LGHDT and CDR2 YNNKEL (reference sequence).

The V gene is TRBV3-1, the J gene TRBJ2-1; 10 positions agree with TRBD2. This clonotype originated in a female donor with ovarian cancer. The specimen was PBMCs, collected before treatment. This CDR3 is CASSPAGGPNEQFF. The CDR3 nucleotides read TGTGCCAGCAGCCCAGCGGGGGGGCCGAATGAGCAGTTCTTC.